The 7 T cell receptor beta chains below all came from one sample that was sequenced in a study of response to subunit inactivated influenza vaccine. Via MiXCR, TCRdb re-called the RT-PCR reads, giving one row per CDR3 protein. This sample carries around 520,000 distinct CDR3 sequences, roughly 23% of them seen once, and the ten largest clones take approximately 1.9%. The sample in question was CD4+ T cells sorted from PBMCs, obtained about 5 days after vaccination. The receptors were gathered from a man between 50 and 59 years old who received an inactivated influenza vaccine.

The rearrangement links TRBV12-3 or TRBV12-4 to TRBJ1-5; 9 positions match TRBD1. The trim removed 1 base at V and 9 bases at J, leaving 4 bases unmatched. This CDR3 contains 14 residues. The CDR3 DNA is TGTGCCAGCAGTTTAGACAGGGGGCGGGGGCCCCAGCATTTT. This encodes CASSLDRGRGPQHF.

This chain connects TRBV20-1 to TRBJ2-3; 11 bases map to TRBD2. Germline lookup yields CDR1 DFQATT and CDR2 SNEGSKA (reference sequence). The CDR3 has 15 residues. V shed 6 bases, J shed 8 bases, and the junction held 13 bases outside the gene matches. CDR3 DNA sequence: TGCAGTGCGAGAACTAGCGGGAGTCGTGTGGGTACGCAGTATTTT. This gives the protein CSARTSGSRVGTQYF.

This clonotype was seen only a few times. The J gene is TRBJ1-1, the V gene TRBV5-1; unclear D gene. Trimming shortened V by 1 base and J by 5 bases, and 12 bases separated the two germline ends. The germline V gene has CDR1 SGHRS and CDR2 YFSETQ. This CDR3 is 14 amino acids long. The CDR3 region is CASSLIELGTEAFF. The CDR3 DNA follows: TGCGCCAGCAGCTTGATTGAGTTGGGAACTGAAGCTTTCTTT.

This clonotype was seen a few times. CDR3 coding DNA: TGTGCCAGCAGTTATCGTTTACGGGGGCGGACAGATACGCAGTATTTT. Its translation is CASSYRLRGRTDTQYF. The chain uses TRBV6-5 and TRBJ2-3; D may correspond to TRBD1 or TRBD2 (6 bases each). Trimming took 3 bases from V and 3 from J, leaving 16 bases between them. Germline V lookup: CDR1 MNHEY, CDR2 SVGAGI. This CDR3 region has 16 residues.

This clonotype was seen only a few times. The V call is TRBV28, the J call TRBJ2-1; 14 nucleotides agree with TRBD2. This CDR3 is built from 16 residues. In germline, CDR1 is MDHEN, CDR2 SYDVKM. The V and J ends lost 6 bases and 3 bases, in that order; junction bases with no gene match: 4. The CDR3 protein is CASSRTSGGIYNEQFF. The DNA for the CDR3 is TGTGCCAGCAGCAGGACTAGCGGGGGGATCTACAATGAGCAGTTCTTC.

This chain connects TRBV5-1 to TRBJ2-3, with D possibly matching TRBD1 (6 bases). The CDR3 covers 16 residues. The germline gives CDR1 SGHRS, CDR2 YFSETQ. V lost 0 bases to trimming and J lost 0 bases, with 11 bases between them. The CDR3 coding sequence is TGCGCCAGCAGCTTGGAGGGACACCCTAGCACAGATACGCAGTATTTT. It codes for CASSLEGHPSTDTQYF.

In its sample, this clonotype was seen a few times. The chain is built from TRBV6-2 or TRBV6-3 and TRBJ2-5, with TRBD2 matching 11 bases. The germline V gene has CDR1 MNHEY and CDR2 SVGEGT. The CDR3 totals 17 residues. V lost 4 bases to trimming and J lost 3 bases; unmatched junction nucleotides: 10. The chain's CDR3 is CASSSATSGDRKETQYF. CDR3 bases: TGTGCCAGCAGTTCTGCGACTAGCGGGGACAGAAAAGAGACCCAGTACTTC.